This T cell receptor beta chain emerged from a study of T-cell memory formation after mild COVID-19. Study summary: TCR clusters mostly belonged to single donors. Study outcomes and limitations: Day 15 to 85 contractors were CD4/CD8 balanced; later expanders leaned CD4+. Clones that contracted clustered mainly in CM and EM if CD4+ and in EMRA if CD8+.

A note on this clonotype: Its antigen is unidentified.

The CDR3 has 12 amino acids. Germline CDR1 is SQVTM and CDR2 is ANQGSEA. After removal of 7 bases from V and 1 base from J, the junction contained 3 bases not matched to a gene. TCR alpha and TCR beta cDNA libraries carrying sample barcodes and UMIs came from 5'RACE with constant-segment primers. Each CDR3 protein is one row after TCRdb ran MiXCR on the 5' RACE reads. The profile shows 580,000 or so distinct CDR3 sequences, 17% of them singletons. The rearrangement joins TRBV29-1 to TRBJ1-2, with 7 bases identical to TRBD1. The sample consisted of PBMCs or a T cell subset sorted from them (not recorded which). The TCR sequence derives from an adult woman who had mild COVID-19 (a few samples of this study predate the infection). Cell type and time point are not known. The CDR3 sequence is CSDRDSNYGYTF. In DNA form, the CDR3 reads TGCAGCGATCGGGACAGTAACTATGGCTACACCTTC.